The 31 T cell receptor beta chains below come from one sample, sequenced in a study of CD8+CD57+ T cells in acquired aplastic anemia. Sequencing involved patients with CD8+CD57+ cell expansion previously shown by flow cytometry. Profiles of TCR beta VDJ and CDR3 were generated from a genomic DNA template. TCRdb re-called the reads through MiXCR, storing one row per CDR3 protein. The profile shows 160,000 or so distinct CDR3 sequences, 45% to 55% of them singletons. The sequenced sample consisted of sorted CD4+, CD8+, or CD8+CD57+ T cells (not recorded which) from PBMCs. These receptors were taken from a human donor with aplastic anemia.

V is TRBV7-3 and J is TRBJ2-1; 8 bases map to TRBD1. Looked up from germline, CDR1 is SGHTA and CDR2 is FQGTGA. J was trimmed by 4 bases and V by 6 bases; bases with no gene match: 8. The CDR3 contains 15 residues. CDR3 loop: CASSSGQGSYNEQFF. CDR3 nucleotides: TGTGCCAGCAGTTCCGGACAGGGTTCGTACAATGAGCAGTTCTTC.

There are many counts of this clonotype. The chain combines TRBV5-6 with TRBJ1-2; the D gene is possibly TRBD1 (5 bases). Germline values: CDR1 SGHDT, CDR2 YYEEEE. V gave up 2 bases and J gave up 2 bases, with 13 bases separating them. The length of the CDR3 is 15 residues. DNA for the CDR3: TGTGCCAGCAGCTTAGTAGGCCGGGGGAACTATGGCTACACCTTC. Protein sequence: CASSLVGRGNYGYTF.

This clonotype has a count of ten or more. The J gene is TRBJ2-5, the V gene TRBV20-1, with 10 bases that match TRBD1. Trimming cost V 3 bases and J 4 bases; bases outside gene matches: 5. This CDR3 contains 14 residues. The V gene's germline CDR1 is DFQATT and CDR2 SNEGSKA (reference sequence). CDR3 nucleotide sequence: TGCAGTGCTAGGGGGACAGGGGCAGCAGAGACCCAGTACTTC. Translation gives CSARGTGAAETQYF.

The CDR3 bases are TGTGCCAGCAGGCTGGGACAGGGGGCCTACAATGAGCAGTTCTTC. Encoded protein: CASRLGQGAYNEQFF. The chain recombines TRBV6-2 or TRBV6-3 with TRBJ2-1; 11 bases agree with TRBD1. This CDR3 spans 15 amino acids. Germline V CDR1 and CDR2: MNHEY, SVGEGT. V lost 6 bases, J lost 2 bases, and 3 bases stayed unmatched.

This clonotype turned up a few times. The chain links TRBV30 to TRBJ2-7; 9 nucleotides line up with TRBD1. V gave up 6 bases and J gave up 0 bases; unmatched junction bases: 6. In germline, CDR1 is GTSNPN, CDR2 SVGIG (reference sequence). The CDR3 has 14 amino acids. CDR3 amino acids: CACYRGPPSYEQYF. Here the CDR3 DNA reads TGTGCCTGCTACAGGGGGCCGCCCTCCTACGAGCAGTACTTC.

The chain combines TRBV11-2 with TRBJ1-2; TRBD1 agrees at 7 bases. V was clipped by 5 bases and J by 7 bases; unmatched bases: 22. The CDR3 covers 18 residues. The germline gives CDR1 SGHAT, CDR2 FQNNGV. CDR3 DNA: TGTGCCAGCAGCAAAAGACAGGGCGACTATGCCCCCTCTTTTGGCTACACCTTC. Protein product: CASSKRQGDYAPSFGYTF.

The J gene is TRBJ1-3, the V gene TRBV2; D not resolved. Germline V gene sequence: CDR1 SNHLY, CDR2 FYNNEI. This CDR3 has 11 residues. V lost 5 bases, J lost 9 bases, and 8 bases lay in between. The CDR3 region has the DNA TGTGCCAGCAGTCCTTTCGGCACCATATATTTT. It is translated as CASSPFGTIYF.

As regards this clonotype: A read error may be the cause here, since a much bigger clone is one base away. The genes are TRBV4-1 and TRBJ2-1, with 10 nucleotides matching TRBD1. CDR1 MGHRA and CDR2 YSYEKL come from the germline V gene. The CDR3 contains 15 residues. With 3 bases clipped from V and 13 bases from J, the junction kept 12 bases outside the gene matches. Written as DNA, the CDR3 is TGCGCCAGCAGCCAGACAGGGGGCGGATGGGGGACCCAGTTCTTC. Residues: CASSQTGGGWGTQFF.

CDR3 coding DNA: TGTGCCGTCGCAGGGTCAATAGCGGGGGGGCGCTCCTACAATGAGCAGTTCTTC. As protein: CAVAGSIAGGRSYNEQFF. V gene TRBV25-1 combines with J gene TRBJ2-1; 11 nucleotides agree with TRBD2. Germline V CDR1 and CDR2: MGHDK, SYGVNS. V was pared by 11 bases and J by 0 bases, with 15 bases of the junction left unmatched. The CDR3 has 18 residues. Combining the CDR3 with reference TRBV25-1 and TRBJ2-1 gives the whole variable domain EADIYQTPRYLVIGTGKKITLECSQTMGHDKMYWYQQDPGMELHLIHYSYGVNSTEKGDLSSESTVSRIRTEHFPLTLESARPSHTSQYLCAVAGSIAGGRSYNEQFFGPGTRLTVL.

This clonotype showed up just a few times. CDR3 coding DNA: TGTGCCAGCACCTCCGGCCGGGGGGGGGATCTCATGAACACTGAAGCTTTCTTT. It codes for CASTSGRGGDLMNTEAFF. The chain carries TRBV7-3 and TRBJ1-1; TRBD1 might be the D (5 bases). This CDR3 is built from 18 residues. The germline V gene encodes CDR1 SGHTA and CDR2 FQGTGA. Trimming removed 7 bases at V and 0 bases at J, with 24 bases between.

The CDR3 region is CASSPSIRLAVDTQYF. Written as DNA, the CDR3 is TGTGCCAGCAGTCCTTCCATCCGACTAGCGGTAGATACGCAGTATTTT. This chain links TRBV27 with TRBJ2-3; 9 bases match TRBD2. The V segment lost 5 bases and the J segment 5 bases; nucleotides outside the gene matches: 11. This CDR3 comprises 16 residues. Germline loops: CDR1 MNHEY, CDR2 SMNVEV (reference sequence).

The chain carries TRBV10-1 and TRBJ2-3, with TRBD2 as a possible D gene (6 bases). The CDR3 runs to 14 residues. Between the trimmed V and J ends, which lost 6 bases and 0 bases, there was a span of 10 bases. The V gene's germline CDR1 is WNHNN and CDR2 SYGVQD (reference sequence). CDR3 sequence: CASSPGLSTDTQYF. DNA of the CDR3: TGCGCCAGCAGCCCGGGACTGAGCACAGATACGCAGTATTTT.

The rearrangement links TRBV5-8 to TRBJ1-6, with 10 bases aligning to TRBD1. V shed 5 bases and J 6 bases; nucleotides not matched to a gene: 2. The germline V gene has CDR1 SGHTS and CDR2 YDEGEE. This CDR3 contains 14 residues. CDR3 DNA: TGTGCCAGCAGAGGGACAGGGGCTAATTCACCCCTCCACTTT. This codes for CASRGTGANSPLHF. Combining the CDR3 with reference TRBV5-8 and TRBJ1-6 gives the whole variable domain EAGVTQSPTHLIKTRGQQATLRCSPISGHTSVYWYQQALGLGLQFLLWYDEGEERNRGNFPPRFSGRQFPNYSSELNVNALELEDSALYLCASRGTGANSPLHFGNGTRLTVT.

This clonotype came up many times. The chain is built from TRBV6-1 and TRBJ2-7; TRBD2 might be the D (6 bases). The CDR3 is 14 residues long. Germline assignment: CDR1 MNHNS and CDR2 SASEGT. V was pared by 6 bases and J by 4 bases, with 16 bases between. Here the CDR3 reads CASRLSGSWYEQYF. The CDR3, as DNA: TGTGCCAGCAGGCTGAGCGGGTCCTGGTACGAGCAGTACTTC.

The chain carries TRBV27 and TRBJ2-4; TRBD1 might be the D (6 bases). V was trimmed by 5 bases and J by 5 bases, leaving 10 bases between them. The germline CDR1 and CDR2 sequences are MNHEY and SMNVEV (reference sequence). The length of the CDR3 is 13 residues. The CDR3 sequence is CASSVHRENIQYF. The CDR3 DNA reads TGTGCCAGCAGTGTACACAGGGAAAACATTCAGTACTTC.

The genes are TRBV7-6 and TRBJ2-7; D is perhaps TRBD2 (6 bases). The V gene lost 4 bases and the J gene lost 6 bases, with 10 bases spanning the gap. This CDR3 comprises 12 residues. Germline V gene data show CDR1 as SGHVS and CDR2 as FNYEAQ. CDR3 nucleotide sequence: TGTGCCAGCAGCTACTCGGGAGTCGAGCAGTACTTC. The encoded protein is CASSYSGVEQYF.

This clonotype was recorded at least ten times. The chain uses TRBV7-2 and TRBJ1-1, with TRBD1 as a possible D gene (6 bases). Germline-derived CDR1 and CDR2 are SGHTA and FQGNSA. V dropped 5 bases and J dropped 3 bases, with 19 bases sitting between them. The CDR3 length is 16 residues. The chain's CDR3 is CASSPLTGGADTEAFF. The CDR3 region has the DNA TGTGCCAGCAGCCCCTTGACAGGTGGAGCGGACACTGAAGCTTTCTTT.

The chain carries TRBV25-1 and TRBJ2-3, with D uncertain. The V and J ends lost 4 bases and 3 bases respectively, with 23 bases between them. The length of the CDR3 is 18 residues. Germline V gives CDR1 MGHDK, CDR2 SYGVNS. Here the CDR3 DNA reads TGTGCCAGCAGTGCTAGAGTTTACCAGGACCTGTCAACAGATACGCAGTATTTT. Translation gives CASSARVYQDLSTDTQYF.

This clonotype was picked up many times. This chain joins TRBV13 and TRBJ1-6, with D possibly TRBD1 on 6 matching bases. Germline V gene lookup returns CDR1 PRHDT and CDR2 FYEKMQ (reference sequence). The CDR3 runs 15 residues. Trimming shortened V by 3 bases and J by 4 bases, and 10 bases separated the two germline ends. CDR3 amino acids: CASSLAGDYNSPLHF. The CDR3 DNA sequence: TGTGCCAGCAGCTTGGCAGGGGATTATAATTCACCCCTCCACTTT.

J is TRBJ1-6 and V is TRBV2; D ambiguous. In germline, CDR1 is SNHLY, CDR2 FYNNEI. The CDR3 contains 13 residues. Between the trimmed V and J ends, which lost 9 bases and 4 bases, there was a span of 10 bases. The CDR3 loop is CASCQVYNSPLHF. CDR3 bases: TGTGCCAGTTGTCAGGTGTATAATTCACCCCTCCACTTT.

This clonotype came up many times. The chain joins TRBV4-1 to TRBJ2-7; 11 bases are shared with TRBD2. Germline CDR1 reads MGHRA; CDR2 reads YSYEKL. The V segment lost 2 bases and the J segment 4 bases; nucleotides outside the gene matches: 13. The CDR3 is made up of 18 amino acids. The CDR3 DNA is TGCGCCAGCAGCCAACAGTCACTAGCGGGAGTCGGTGGGTACGAGCAGTACTTC. Translation gives CASSQQSLAGVGGYEQYF.

The V call is TRBV19, the J call TRBJ1-1, with D possibly being TRBD1 (5 bases). Between the trimmed V and J ends, which lost 4 bases and 5 bases, there was a span of 17 bases. From germline, CDR1 is LNHDA and CDR2 SQIVND (reference sequence). This CDR3 comprises 15 residues. CDR3 residues: CASSTAQGLTTEAFF. The CDR3 DNA reads TGTGCCAGTAGTACAGCCCAGGGTCTTACAACTGAAGCTTTCTTT.

This clonotype was seen ten or more times. This chain links TRBV19 with TRBJ1-1, with 10 bases identical to TRBD1. The CDR3 extends over 15 amino acids. The ends lost 4 bases at V and 6 bases at J; junction bases unmatched: 8. Germline assignment: CDR1 LNHDA and CDR2 SQIVND (reference sequence). CDR3 sequence (DNA): TGTGCCAGTAGTACTCCGGGACAGGGGACCCCTGAAGCTTTCTTT. This encodes CASSTPGQGTPEAFF. The entire variable domain, with the rest obtained from reference TRBV19 and TRBJ1-1, is as follows: DGGITQSPKYLFRKEGQNVTLSCEQNLNHDAMYWYRQDPGQGLRLIYYSQIVNDFQKGDIAEGYSVSREKKESFPLTVTSAQKNPTAFYLCASSTPGQGTPEAFFGQGTRLTVV.

This clonotype occurred many times. The rearrangement uses TRBV6-1 and TRBJ2-7, with 7 nucleotides matching TRBD1. Germline V gene data show CDR1 as MNHNS and CDR2 as SASEGT. The junction had 6 bases not matched to a gene; V was cut back by 7 bases and J by 3 bases. The CDR3 has 13 amino acids. The CDR3 spells CASNRGSGYEQYF. In DNA form, the CDR3 reads TGTGCCAGCAACAGGGGCTCAGGCTACGAGCAGTACTTC.

This clonotype was recorded many times. This chain joins TRBV5-1 and TRBJ2-1, with D perhaps TRBD2 (6 bases). Per germline, CDR1 SGHRS and CDR2 YFSETQ. The CDR3 sequence is 16 residues long. V lost 0 bases and J 0 bases, leaving 10 bases between the germline ends. CDR3 DNA: TGCGCCAGCAGCTTGGGACTAGTCGGCTCCTACAATGAGCAGTTCTTC. Amino acids: CASSLGLVGSYNEQFF.

This chain joins TRBV7-2 and TRBJ1-3; D remains ambiguous. The CDR3 is 13 residues long. Germline V gives CDR1 SGHTA, CDR2 FQGNSA. Trimming took off 4 bases at V and 8 bases at J, with 12 bases between the two ends. The CDR3 spells CASSSIISDTIYF. CDR3 nucleotide sequence: TGTGCCAGCAGCTCCATTATCAGCGACACCATATATTTT. The whole variable domain, filled in from reference TRBV7-2 and TRBJ1-3, reads GAGVSQSPSNKVTEKGKDVELRCDPISGHTALYWYRQSLGQGLEFLIYFQGNSAPDKSGLPSDRFSAERTGGSVSTLTIQRTQQEDSAVYLCASSSIISDTIYFGEGSWLTVV.

This clonotype has more than one count but fewer than ten. This chain connects TRBV6-1 to TRBJ2-3; D gene unclear. CDR3 length equals 16 residues. Trimming left V 6 bases short and J 0 bases short, with 16 bases between. Looked up from germline, CDR1 is MNHNS and CDR2 is SASEGT. The CDR3: CASSGFDTSSTDTQYF. The CDR3 region has the DNA TGTGCCAGCAGCGGGTTCGACACCTCTAGCACAGATACGCAGTATTTT.

The chain couples TRBV7-9 to TRBJ2-5, with 13 bases identical to TRBD2. There are 14 residues in the CDR3. The V gene's germline CDR1 is SEHNR and CDR2 FQNEAQ (reference sequence). V lost 6 bases and J lost 5; bases outside the gene matches: 3. The CDR3 is CASRPTSGGETQYF. The CDR3, as DNA: TGTGCCAGCAGACCGACTAGCGGGGGGGAGACCCAGTACTTC.

The J gene is TRBJ2-3, the V gene TRBV2; D is unclear. Germline V lookup: CDR1 SNHLY, CDR2 FYNNEI. This CDR3 is 12 amino acids long. V lost 7 bases to trimming and J lost 0 bases, with 5 bases between them. The CDR3 protein is CASMISTDTQYF. The CDR3 coding sequence is TGTGCCAGCATGATAAGCACAGATACGCAGTATTTT.

This clonotype was recorded a few times. This chain links TRBV10-3 with TRBJ2-1; a weak D match, TRBD1 (6 bases). The CDR3 is 13 residues long. Germline lookup yields CDR1 ENHRY and CDR2 SYGVKD. Deletions cut 2 bases from V and 10 bases from J, with 12 bases between. The DNA of the CDR3 is TGTGCCATCAGTGAGGGACTGGGGGCCGAGCAGTTCTTC. Translation gives CAISEGLGAEQFF.

This chain uses TRBV7-2 with TRBJ1-1, with D hard to call. The CDR3 contains 13 residues. The germline V and J ends were trimmed by 2 bases and 2 bases, with 6 bases remaining between them. The germline V gene encodes CDR1 SGHTA and CDR2 FQGNSA. For the CDR3, the DNA is TGTGCCAGCAGCTTAATCAGAAACACTGAAGCTTTCTTT. Its translation: CASSLIRNTEAFF.